This T cell receptor beta chain appears in the sequencing data of a study of blood T cells in healthy people across ages. Findings of the study overall: Per-million-T-cell TCR beta diversity fell roughly linearly with age. CMV infection status of these donors was not known.

CDR1 and CDR2 (germline): SEHNR, FQNEAQ (reference sequence). The CDR3 consists of 15 residues. The V gene end was trimmed by 3 bases and the J gene end by 2 bases; junction bases not matched to a gene: 6. It was with a sample-barcoded 5' primer and a J-beta primer mix that a second PCR of roughly 7 to 12 cycles was run. Tagging of each cDNA molecule was performed by a template-switch adaptor with 12 random nucleotides. One entry per CDR3 protein results from TCRdb running MiXCR on the 5' RACE reads. This sample carries 730,000 or so distinct CDR3 sequences, 35% to 45% of them seen once, and the ten largest clones take 20% to 25%. Worth noting for this clonotype: What it binds is not known.

Sequenced: blood. The source is a woman aged 60-70 years in good health. This rearrangement joins TRBV7-9 to TRBJ2-7, with 8 positions matching TRBD1. The CDR3 region is CASSLSSTGAYEQYF. CDR3 nucleotide sequence: TGTGCCAGCAGCTTGTCCTCGACAGGGGCCTACGAGCAGTACTTC.